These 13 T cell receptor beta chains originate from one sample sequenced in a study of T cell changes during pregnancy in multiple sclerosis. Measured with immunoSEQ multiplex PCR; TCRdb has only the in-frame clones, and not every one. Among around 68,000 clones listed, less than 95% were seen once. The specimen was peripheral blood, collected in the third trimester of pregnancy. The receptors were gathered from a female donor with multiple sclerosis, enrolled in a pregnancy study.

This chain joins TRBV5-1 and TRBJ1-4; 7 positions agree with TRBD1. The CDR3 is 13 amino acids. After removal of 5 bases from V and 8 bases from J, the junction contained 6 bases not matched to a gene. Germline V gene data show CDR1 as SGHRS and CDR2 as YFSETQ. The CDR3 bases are TGCGCCAGCAGGACAGGGATGGAGGAAAAACTGTTTTTT. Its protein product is CASRTGMEEKLFF.

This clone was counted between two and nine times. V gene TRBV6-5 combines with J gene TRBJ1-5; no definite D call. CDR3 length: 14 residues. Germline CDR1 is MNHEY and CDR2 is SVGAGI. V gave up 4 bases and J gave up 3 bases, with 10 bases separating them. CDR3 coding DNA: TGTGCCAGCAGTTTTGGCAGACTCAATCAGCCCCAGCATTTT. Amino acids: CASSFGRLNQPQHF.

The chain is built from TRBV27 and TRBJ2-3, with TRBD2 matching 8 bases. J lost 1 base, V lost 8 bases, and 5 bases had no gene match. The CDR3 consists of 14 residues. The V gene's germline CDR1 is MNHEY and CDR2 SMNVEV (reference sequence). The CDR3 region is CASGTRGGTDTQYF. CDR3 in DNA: TGTGCCAGCGGCACGCGGGGGGGCACAGATACGCAGTATTTT.

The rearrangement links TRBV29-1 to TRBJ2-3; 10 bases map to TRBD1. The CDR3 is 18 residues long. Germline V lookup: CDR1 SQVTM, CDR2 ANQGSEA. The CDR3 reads CRAAGPLIWTGGTDTQYF. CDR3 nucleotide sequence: TGCAGAGCTGCAGGCCCGTTGATATGGACAGGGGGGACAGATACGCAGTATTTT.

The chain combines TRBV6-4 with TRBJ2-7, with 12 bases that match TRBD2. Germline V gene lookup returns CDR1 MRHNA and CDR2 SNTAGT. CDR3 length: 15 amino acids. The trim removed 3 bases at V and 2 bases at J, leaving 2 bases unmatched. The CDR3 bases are TGTGCCAGCAGTGAGGCTAGCGGGGGGGCCTACGAGCAGTACTTC. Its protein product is CASSEASGGAYEQYF.

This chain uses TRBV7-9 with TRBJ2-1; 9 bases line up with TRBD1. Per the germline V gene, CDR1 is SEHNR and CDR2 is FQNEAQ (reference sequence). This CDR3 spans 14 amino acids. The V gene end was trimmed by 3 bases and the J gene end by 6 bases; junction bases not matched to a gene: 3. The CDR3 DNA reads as TGTGCCAGCAGCTTGCGGACAGGGGCCAATGAGCAGTTCTTC. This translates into CASSLRTGANEQFF.

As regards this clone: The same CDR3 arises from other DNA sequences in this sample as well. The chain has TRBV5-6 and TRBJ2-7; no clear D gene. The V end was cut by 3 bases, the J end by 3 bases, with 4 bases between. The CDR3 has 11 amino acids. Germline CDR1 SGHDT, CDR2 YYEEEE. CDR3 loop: CASSSNYEQYF. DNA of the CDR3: TGTGCCAGCAGCTCAAACTACGAGCAGTACTTC.

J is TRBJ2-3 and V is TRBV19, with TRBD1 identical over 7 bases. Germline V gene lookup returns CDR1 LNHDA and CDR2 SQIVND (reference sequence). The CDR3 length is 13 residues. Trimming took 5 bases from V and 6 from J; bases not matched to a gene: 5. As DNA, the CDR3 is TGTGCCAGTAGTCGACAGGGCCCGGATACGCAGTATTTT. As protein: CASSRQGPDTQYF.

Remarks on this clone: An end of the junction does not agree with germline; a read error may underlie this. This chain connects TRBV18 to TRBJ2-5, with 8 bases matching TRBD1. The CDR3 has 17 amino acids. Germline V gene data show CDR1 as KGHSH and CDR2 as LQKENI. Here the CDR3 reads CTSSPTGDRSGQETQYF. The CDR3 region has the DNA TGTACCAGCTCACCTACAGGGGACAGGTCCGGCCAAGAGACCCAGTACTTC.

The CDR3 DNA reads TGTGCCAGCAGCTATAGGCGGGATCAGTACGAGCAGTACTTC. Its translation: CASSYRRDQYEQYF. V and J are TRBV11-2 and TRBJ2-7; perhaps TRBD2 as D (6 bases). The CDR3 is 14 residues long. V was shortened by 4 bases and J by 4 bases, with 14 bases between the two germline ends. CDR1 is SGHAT, CDR2 FQNNGV, per germline.

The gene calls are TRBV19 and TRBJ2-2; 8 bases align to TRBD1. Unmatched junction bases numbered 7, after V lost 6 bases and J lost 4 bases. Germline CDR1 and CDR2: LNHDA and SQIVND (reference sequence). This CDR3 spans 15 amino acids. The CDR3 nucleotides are TGTGCCAGTAGCCCGTATACAGGGGGCACCGGGGAGCTGTTTTTT. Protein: CASSPYTGGTGELFF.

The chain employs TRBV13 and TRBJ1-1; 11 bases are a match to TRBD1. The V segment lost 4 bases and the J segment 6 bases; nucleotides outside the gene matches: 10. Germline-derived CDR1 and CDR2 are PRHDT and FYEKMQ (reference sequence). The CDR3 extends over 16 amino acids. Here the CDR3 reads CASSSGQGAIPSEAFF. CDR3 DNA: TGTGCCAGCAGCTCCGGACAGGGGGCGATACCGTCTGAAGCTTTCTTT. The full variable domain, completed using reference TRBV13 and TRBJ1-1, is AAGVIQSPRHLIKEKRETATLKCYPIPRHDTVYWYQQGPGQDPQFLISFYEKMQSDKGSIPDRFSAQQFSDYHSELNMSSLELGDSALYFCASSSGQGAIPSEAFFGQGTRLTVV.

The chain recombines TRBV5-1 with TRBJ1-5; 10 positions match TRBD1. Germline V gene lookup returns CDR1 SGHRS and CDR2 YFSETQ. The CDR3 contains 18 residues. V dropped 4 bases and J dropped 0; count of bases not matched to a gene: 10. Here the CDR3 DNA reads TGCGCCAGCAGCCTGGGGACAGGGGACTCCTATAGCAATCAGCCCCAGCATTTT. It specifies CASSLGTGDSYSNQPQHF.